The sequence of this T cell receptor (beta chain) was determined in a study of blood T cell repertoires in COVID-19. Only one count was recorded for this clone. The germline gives CDR1 SEHNR, CDR2 FQNEAQ (reference sequence). V lost 2 bases and J lost 6, with 10 bases in between. The CDR3 has 14 amino acids. Per the original methods: Estimates of nucleated cell counts were drawn from the amplification of reference gene primers. Assay used: immunoSEQ multiplex PCR; TCRdb lists only in-frame clones, some missing. That table gives V, J and clone size, and the DNA gave D and trimming. Of about 200,000 clones listed, 65% to 90% are singletons.

The chain is built from TRBV7-9 and TRBJ2-2; D might be TRBD1 (5 bases). The TCR comes from a woman in her forties with acute COVID-19. What was sequenced was PBMCs or T cells enriched from blood (not recorded which). The CDR3 DNA reads as TGTGCCAGCAGCTTATCATGGGGCCCCGGGGAGCTGTTTTTT. This gives the protein CASSLSWGPGELFF. The full variable domain, with the rest looked up from reference TRBV7-9 and TRBJ2-2, is DTGVSQNPRHKITKRGQNVTFRCDPISEHNRLYWYRQTLGQGPEFLTYFQNEAQLEKSRLLSDRFSAERPKGSFSTLEIQRTEQGDSAMYLCASSLSWGPGELFFGEGSRLTVL.